What follows is one T cell receptor (beta chain) and its context. This record comes from a study of blood T cell repertoires in COVID-19. For the study at large: Donors in the United States, Italy and Spain gave samples during acute or convalescent COVID-19. PBMCs, B-cell-depleted T cells, or T cells were the source of the cDNA or gDNA that made up the material.

The authors' processing: Reference gene primer amplification gave nucleated cell count estimates. TCRdb keeps only in-frame clones here, not all; method: immunoSEQ multiplex PCR. Clone size and V and J calls were adopted from that table, with D and trimming inferred from the DNA. This table holds fewer than 30,000 clones, more than 75% found once. The clonotype originates from a man aged 50 to 59 with active COVID-19. The sequenced sample was peripheral blood.

DNA for the CDR3: TGTGCCAGCAGCCAACTACAGGGGCCCACTGAAGCTTTCTTT. Protein product: CASSQLQGPTEAFF. This chain joins TRBV9 and TRBJ1-1; the match to TRBD1 covers 7 bases. The V gene's germline CDR1 is SGDLS and CDR2 YYNGEE. With 4 bases clipped from V and 4 bases from J, the junction kept 7 bases outside the gene matches. The CDR3 has 14 residues.